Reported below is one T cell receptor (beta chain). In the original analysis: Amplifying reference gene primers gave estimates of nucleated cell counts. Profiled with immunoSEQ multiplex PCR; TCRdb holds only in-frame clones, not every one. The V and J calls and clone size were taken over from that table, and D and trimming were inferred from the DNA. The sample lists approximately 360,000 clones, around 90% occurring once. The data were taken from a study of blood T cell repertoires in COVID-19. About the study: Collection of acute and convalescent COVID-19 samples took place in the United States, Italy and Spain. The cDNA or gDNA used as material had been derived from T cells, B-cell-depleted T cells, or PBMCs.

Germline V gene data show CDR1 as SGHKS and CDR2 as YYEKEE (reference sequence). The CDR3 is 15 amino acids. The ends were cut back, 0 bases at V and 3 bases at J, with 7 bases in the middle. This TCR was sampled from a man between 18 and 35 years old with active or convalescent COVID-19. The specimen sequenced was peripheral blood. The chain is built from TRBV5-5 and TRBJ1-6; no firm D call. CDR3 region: CASSLVVGYNSPLHF. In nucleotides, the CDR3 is TGTGCCAGCAGCTTGGTAGTTGGCTATAATTCACCCCTCCACTTT.